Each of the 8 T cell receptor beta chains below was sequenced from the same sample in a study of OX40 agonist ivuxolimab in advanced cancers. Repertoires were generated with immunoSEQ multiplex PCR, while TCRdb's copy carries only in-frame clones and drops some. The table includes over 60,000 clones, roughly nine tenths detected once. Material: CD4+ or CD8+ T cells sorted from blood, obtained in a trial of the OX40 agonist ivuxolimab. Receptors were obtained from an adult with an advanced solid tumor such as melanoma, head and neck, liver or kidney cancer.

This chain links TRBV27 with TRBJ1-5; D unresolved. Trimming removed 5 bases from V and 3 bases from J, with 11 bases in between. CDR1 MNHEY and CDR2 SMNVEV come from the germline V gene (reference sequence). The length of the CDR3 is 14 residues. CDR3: CASSPTRVNQPQHF. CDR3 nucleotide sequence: TGTGCCAGCAGTCCCACTCGGGTCAATCAGCCCCAGCATTTT.

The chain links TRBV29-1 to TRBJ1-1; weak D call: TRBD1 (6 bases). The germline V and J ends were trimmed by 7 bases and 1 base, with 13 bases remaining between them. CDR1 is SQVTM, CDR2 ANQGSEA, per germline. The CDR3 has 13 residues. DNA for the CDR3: TGCAGCGCCACGACAGGAGGGAACACTGAAGCTTTCTTT. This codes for CSATTGGNTEAFF.

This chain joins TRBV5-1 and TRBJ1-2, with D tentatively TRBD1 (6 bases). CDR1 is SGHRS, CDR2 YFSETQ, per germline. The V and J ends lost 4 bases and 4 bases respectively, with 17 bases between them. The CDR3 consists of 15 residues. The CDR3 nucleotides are TGCGCCAGCAGCCTCATCCTGGGGGCGGGCTATGGCTACACCTTC. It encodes CASSLILGAGYGYTF.

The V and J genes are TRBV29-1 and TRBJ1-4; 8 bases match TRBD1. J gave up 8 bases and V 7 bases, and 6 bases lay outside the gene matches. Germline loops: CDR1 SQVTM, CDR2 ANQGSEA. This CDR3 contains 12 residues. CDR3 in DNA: TGCAGCGGCGGGACAGGCAACGAAAAACTGTTTTTT. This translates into CSGGTGNEKLFF.

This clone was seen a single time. In nucleotides, the CDR3 is TGTGCCAGCAGTGAGACGCGACAGAGCAATCAGCCCCAGCATTTT. It translates to CASSETRQSNQPQHF. The V gene is TRBV2, the J gene TRBJ1-5; a weak D match, TRBD1 (5 bases). Germline V gene data show CDR1 as SNHLY and CDR2 as FYNNEI. The CDR3 spans 15 residues. V lost 3 bases, J lost 1 base, and 10 bases lay in between.

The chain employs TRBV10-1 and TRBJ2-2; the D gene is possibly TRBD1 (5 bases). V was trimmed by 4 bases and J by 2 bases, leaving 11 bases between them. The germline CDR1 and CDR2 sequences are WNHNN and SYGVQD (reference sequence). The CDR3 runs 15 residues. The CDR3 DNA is TGCGCCAGCAGTGGGAAGGACACCAACACCGGGGAGCTGTTTTTT. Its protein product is CASSGKDTNTGELFF.

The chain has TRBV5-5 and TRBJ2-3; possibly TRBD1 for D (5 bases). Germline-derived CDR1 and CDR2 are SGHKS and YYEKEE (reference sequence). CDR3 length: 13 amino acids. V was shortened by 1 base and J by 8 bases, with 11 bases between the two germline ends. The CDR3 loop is CASSLQGSGTQYF. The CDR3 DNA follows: TGTGCCAGCAGCTTGCAGGGATCGGGTACGCAGTATTTT.

The CDR3 region is CASSSQTNQPQHF. Written as DNA, the CDR3 is TGTGCCAGTAGCAGCCAGACCAATCAGCCCCAGCATTTT. This sequence joins TRBV19 and TRBJ1-5, with D hard to call. Germline assignment: CDR1 LNHDA and CDR2 SQIVND (reference sequence). With 6 bases removed from V and 3 bases from J, the gap between germline ends came to 9 bases. This CDR3 has 13 residues.